This T cell receptor beta chain was sequenced during a study of T cell changes during pregnancy in multiple sclerosis. The repertoire was sequenced with immunoSEQ multiplex PCR; TCRdb's copy has only in-frame clones and lacks some. The sample lists 75,000 to 95,000 clones, around 89% occurring once. This clone was seen only a few times. Germline trimming cut 5 bases from V and 4 bases from J; bases unmatched to any gene: 5. This CDR3 contains 14 residues. The germline V gene encodes CDR1 PRHDT and CDR2 FYEKMQ (reference sequence). The chain joins TRBV13 to TRBJ2-5, with 9 bases fitting TRBD2. The sample consisted of peripheral blood, taken in the first trimester of pregnancy. This TCR was sampled from a female donor in good health, enrolled as a control in a pregnancy study. The CDR3 region has the DNA TGTGCCAGCAGCATTAGCGGGGGTGGAGAGACCCAGTACTTC. It translates to CASSISGGGETQYF.